This T cell receptor (beta chain) was captured by sequencing in a study of T cells in localized non-small cell lung cancer. Worth noting for this clone: Its antigen is still unknown.

Some clones are missing from TCRdb's copy, which holds only in-frame ones; the method was immunoSEQ multiplex PCR. The data contain more than 70,000 clones, about four fifths of them singletons. Trimming shortened V by 1 base and J by 1 base, and 12 bases separated the two germline ends. In germline, CDR1 is LGHNA, CDR2 YNFKEQ. The CDR3 length is 16 residues. Study conclusions and caveats: Sequencing involved a lone tumor region, leaving heterogeneity possible.

The V call is TRBV4-2, the J call TRBJ2-3; a possible D gene is TRBD2 (6 bases). Sequences were derived from peripheral blood, sampled before any cancer treatment. The sequence came from a man aged 40 to 75 with stage I lung adenocarcinoma. The CDR3 is CASSQGRRAGTDTQYF. CDR3 DNA sequence: TGTGCCAGCAGCCAAGGGCGGAGGGCGGGCACAGATACGCAGTATTTT.